One sample yielded the 30 T cell receptor beta chains listed below, sequenced in a study of T cell responses to AZD1222 COVID-19 vaccine. Some clones are missing from TCRdb's copy, which holds only in-frame ones; the method was immunoSEQ multiplex PCR. The sample holds roughly 180,000 clones, over 80% seen once. Source: peripheral blood, taken 28 days after the second dose of the MenACWY control vaccine. All receptors derive from an adult who received the MenACWY meningococcal vaccine as a control.

The CDR3 bases are TGTGCCTGGGGCAGGACCAGCAATCAGCCCCAGCATTTT. This translates into CAWGRTSNQPQHF. The V and J genes are TRBV30 and TRBJ1-5, with D hard to call. V dropped 5 bases and J dropped 1 base, with 9 bases sitting between them. This CDR3 has 13 amino acids. Germline CDR1 is GTSNPN and CDR2 is SVGIG (reference sequence).

V usage is TRBV7-9 and J usage is TRBJ1-5, with 11 bases identical to TRBD1. Germline assignment: CDR1 SEHNR and CDR2 FQNEAQ (reference sequence). This CDR3 has 15 residues. V was clipped by 6 bases and J by 5 bases; unmatched bases: 6. CDR3 protein: CASSAGQGADQPQHF. CDR3 sequence (DNA): TGTGCCAGCAGTGCAGGACAGGGGGCAGATCAGCCCCAGCATTTT.

With respect to this clone: At one of its ends the junction is not consistent with the germline gene, which may arise from a read error. The chain links TRBV3-1 (or the pseudogene TRBV3-2) to TRBJ2-1, with D possibly matching TRBD2 (6 bases). Germline V gene sequence: CDR1 LGHDT, CDR2 YNNKEL (reference sequence). The CDR3 extends over 17 amino acids. CDR3: CASSQDLGAGSSNEQFF. In nucleotides, the CDR3 is TGTGCCAGCAGCCAAGATCTTGGAGCGGGCTCCTCCAATGAGCAGTTCTTC.

The chain uses TRBV7-9 and TRBJ2-2; a possible D gene is TRBD2 (5 bases). This CDR3 contains 12 residues. Germline CDR1 and CDR2: SEHNR and FQNEAQ (reference sequence). V gave up 5 bases and J gave up 10 bases, with 11 bases separating them. The CDR3: CASSPGSSELFF. In DNA, the CDR3 is TGTGCCAGCAGCCCGGGGTCCTCGGAGCTGTTTTTT.

V usage is TRBV7-8 and J usage is TRBJ1-1; D is possibly TRBD1 (5 bases). V lost 5 bases to trimming and J lost 1 base, with 26 bases between them. The germline V gene encodes CDR1 SGHVS and CDR2 FQNEAQ. This CDR3 comprises 19 residues. CDR3 protein: CASSPRRVSPTGSNTEAFF. CDR3 sequence (DNA): TGTGCCAGCAGCCCCCGGAGGGTCTCTCCAACAGGATCGAACACTGAAGCTTTCTTT.

This clone was counted a single time. The gene calls are TRBV23-1 and TRBJ2-7; D perhaps matches TRBD2 (5 bases). TRBV23-1 is reported as an ORF; its role is uncertain. V was trimmed by 0 bases and J by 6 bases, leaving 12 bases between them. The CDR3 has 14 amino acids. The DNA of the CDR3 is TGCGCCAGCAGTCAATCGGACTTAGGACTCGAGCAGTACTTC. This translates into CASSQSDLGLEQYF.

The chain carries TRBV30 and TRBJ1-6; D remains ambiguous. Germline loops: CDR1 GTSNPN, CDR2 SVGIG (reference sequence). The CDR3 is 12 residues long. V lost 0 bases to trimming and J lost 5 bases, with 2 bases between them. DNA for the CDR3: TGTGCCTGGAGTGTCAATAATTCACCCCTCCACTTT. It specifies CAWSVNNSPLHF.

The J gene is TRBJ1-3, the V gene TRBV4-2, with unresolved D. CDR1 and CDR2 from the germline V gene are LGHNA and YNFKEQ. The CDR3 extends over 15 amino acids. V was clipped by 0 bases and J by 3 bases, with 9 bases between them. CDR3 DNA: TGTGCCAGCAGCCAAGATCGGAATGTTGGAAACACCATATATTTT. Translating it yields CASSQDRNVGNTIYF.

This chain joins TRBV7-2 and TRBJ2-1; D is possibly TRBD2 (6 bases). CDR1 is SGHTA and CDR2 is FQGNSA in the germline V gene. The V end was cut by 9 bases, the J end by 0 bases, with 21 bases between. The length of the CDR3 is 17 residues. CDR3 coding DNA: TGTGCCAGTAAGCTCGGAGGGGCGCCGAGCTCCTACAATGAGCAGTTCTTC. It specifies CASKLGGAPSSYNEQFF.

This chain uses TRBV6-5 with TRBJ1-1, with D tentatively TRBD1 (6 bases). From germline, CDR1 is MNHEY and CDR2 SVGAGI. This CDR3 is built from 14 residues. V gave up 7 bases and J gave up 4 bases, with 16 bases separating them. CDR3 DNA sequence: TGTGCCAGCACTTGGGGAGGGGGAAGCACTGAAGCTTTCTTT. It yields the protein CASTWGGGSTEAFF.

This chain links TRBV4-1 with TRBJ1-4; D might be TRBD1 (6 bases). V was cut by 4 bases and J by 0 bases, with 21 bases left in between. Per germline, CDR1 MGHRA and CDR2 YSYEKL. The CDR3 extends over 19 amino acids. The CDR3 sequence: CASSPDLSRRGATNEKLFF. CDR3 DNA sequence: TGCGCCAGCAGCCCGGACCTCTCGAGGAGGGGGGCAACTAATGAAAAACTGTTTTTT.

In DNA, the CDR3 is TGCAGCGCCGACGGCGGATTCCCCTATGGCTACACCTTC. Amino acids: CSADGGFPYGYTF. The chain links TRBV29-1 to TRBJ1-2, with D unclear. Germline CDR1 SQVTM, CDR2 ANQGSEA. This CDR3 region has 13 residues. Trimming pared 7 bases from V and 4 bases from J, leaving 16 bases between.

This clone appeared a single time. The gene calls are TRBV9 and TRBJ1-1; no firm D call. In germline, CDR1 is SGDLS, CDR2 YYNGEE. The length of the CDR3 is 13 residues. V lost 1 base and J lost 1, with 5 bases in between. CDR3 DNA sequence: TGTGCCAGCAGCGTAAGCGCGAACACTGAAGCTTTCTTT. Protein sequence: CASSVSANTEAFF.

The rearrangement joins TRBV28 to TRBJ1-2; D unresolved. CDR3 size: 14 residues. Trimming pared 5 bases from V and 3 bases from J, leaving 13 bases between. Germline-derived CDR1 and CDR2 are MDHEN and SYDVKM. CDR3: CASSAPPRHYGYTF. DNA for the CDR3: TGTGCCAGCAGTGCCCCACCAAGGCACTATGGCTACACCTTC.

The chain couples TRBV7-2 to TRBJ2-1; D ambiguous. V shed 2 bases and J shed 8 bases, with 4 bases lying between them. From germline, CDR1 is SGHTA and CDR2 FQGNSA. The CDR3 is 11 residues long. The CDR3 loop reads CASSLNHEQFF. CDR3 nucleotide sequence: TGTGCCAGCAGCTTAAATCATGAGCAGTTCTTC. Full variable domain (outside the CDR3, taken from reference TRBV7-2 and TRBJ2-1): GAGVSQSPSNKVTEKGKDVELRCDPISGHTALYWYRQSLGQGLEFLIYFQGNSAPDKSGLPSDRFSAERTGGSVSTLTIQRTQQEDSAVYLCASSLNHEQFFGPGTRLTVL.

The chain has TRBV27 and TRBJ2-7; 7 bases are a match to TRBD1. Germline lookup yields CDR1 MNHEY and CDR2 SMNVEV (reference sequence). The CDR3 consists of 13 residues. Trimming at V came to 5 bases and at J to 2 bases, leaving 3 bases not matched to a gene. The CDR3 sequence is CASSHGTAYEQYF. CDR3 coding DNA: TGTGCCAGCAGTCACGGGACAGCCTACGAGCAGTACTTC.

The chain is built from TRBV11-2 and TRBJ1-1; a weak D match, TRBD1 (6 bases). Trimming removed 5 bases from V and 6 bases from J, with 13 bases in between. The CDR3 runs 13 residues. Germline V gene lookup returns CDR1 SGHAT and CDR2 FQNNGV. The CDR3: CASSIIQGSEAFF. In DNA, the CDR3 is TGTGCCAGCAGCATCATACAGGGTTCTGAAGCTTTCTTT.

This chain connects TRBV7-6 to TRBJ1-3, with D possibly being TRBD1 (6 bases). CDR1 and CDR2 (germline): SGHVS, FNYEAQ. The V end was cut by 5 bases, the J end by 4 bases, with 12 bases between. CDR3 length: 14 residues. The DNA of the CDR3 is TGTGCCAGCAGCCCCAGGGGACGAGGAAACACCATATATTTT. This codes for CASSPRGRGNTIYF.

This clone was counted a few times. The chain combines TRBV10-3 with TRBJ1-6, with D hard to call. V lost 2 bases and J 0 bases, leaving 11 bases between the germline ends. Germline-derived CDR1 and CDR2 are ENHRY and SYGVKD. CDR3 length: 17 residues. The CDR3 loop is CAISEQAFSSYNSPLHF. In DNA form, the CDR3 reads TGTGCCATCAGTGAGCAGGCTTTTAGCTCCTATAATTCACCCCTCCACTTT.

This clone has only a few counts. The chain uses TRBV30 and TRBJ1-5; possibly TRBD1 for D (6 bases). Germline V lookup: CDR1 GTSNPN, CDR2 SVGIG (reference sequence). V was shortened by 2 bases and J by 7 bases, with 21 bases between the two germline ends. There are 16 residues in the CDR3. DNA for the CDR3: TGTGCCTGGAGTAAAGGTGGTGGAGGGGGAGAGCAGCCCCAGCATTTT. Protein: CAWSKGGGGGEQPQHF.

The J gene is TRBJ2-5, the V gene TRBV2, with a weak D call TRBD2 (5 bases). The CDR3 covers 11 residues. Looked up from germline, CDR1 is SNHLY and CDR2 is FYNNEI. V was shortened by 6 bases and J by 4 bases, with 6 bases between the two germline ends. In DNA form, the CDR3 reads TGTGCCAGCAGGGGAGTAGAGACCCAGTACTTC. Translated, it gives CASRGVETQYF. Supplemented by reference TRBV2 and TRBJ2-5, the full variable domain reads EPEVTQTPSHQVTQMGQEVILRCVPISNHLYFYWYRQILGQKVEFLVSFYNNEISEKSEIFDDQFSVERPDGSNFTLKIRSTKLEDSAMYFCASRGVETQYFGPGTRLLVL.

CDR3 in DNA: TGCGCCAGCAGCACAGGACAGGGAAGGTACGGCTACACCTTC. The encoded protein is CASSTGQGRYGYTF. The rearrangement uses TRBV5-1 and TRBJ1-2, with TRBD1 matching 8 bases. Germline V gene data show CDR1 as SGHRS and CDR2 as YFSETQ. Germline trimming cut 4 bases from V and 8 bases from J; bases unmatched to any gene: 10. The CDR3 runs 14 residues. Full variable domain (outside the CDR3, taken from reference TRBV5-1 and TRBJ1-2): KAGVTQTPRYLIKTRGQQVTLSCSPISGHRSVSWYQQTPGQGLQFLFEYFSETQRNKGNFPGRFSGRQFSNSRSEMNVSTLELGDSALYLCASSTGQGRYGYTFGSGTRLTVV.

The chain combines TRBV5-1 with TRBJ1-1, with 12 bases fitting TRBD1. V dropped 4 bases and J dropped 4; count of bases not matched to a gene: 5. Germline CDR1 SGHRS, CDR2 YFSETQ. The CDR3 has 15 amino acids. The CDR3 DNA reads as TGCGCCAGCAGCATGGGACAGGGGGCTAGCACTGAAGCTTTCTTT. Amino acids: CASSMGQGASTEAFF.

This chain connects TRBV2 to TRBJ2-6, with D tentatively TRBD2 (6 bases). Deletions cut 6 bases from V and 2 bases from J, with 20 bases between. Germline CDR1 SNHLY, CDR2 FYNNEI. The CDR3 totals 18 residues. CDR3: CASRPATGGDAGANVLTF. For the CDR3, the DNA is TGTGCCAGCAGGCCCGCAACCGGGGGTGACGCTGGGGCCAACGTCCTGACTTTC.

V gene TRBV6-2 or TRBV6-3 combines with J gene TRBJ1-1; TRBD1 aligns across 8 bases. The length of the CDR3 is 15 residues. The ends lost 0 bases at V and 8 bases at J; junction bases unmatched: 8. Germline-derived CDR1 and CDR2 are MNHEY and SVGEGT. The CDR3 loop reads CASSYSHQGAAEAFF. The CDR3 DNA sequence: TGTGCCAGCAGTTACTCCCATCAGGGGGCGGCGGAAGCTTTCTTT.

This sequence joins TRBV19 and TRBJ1-4; D not certain. This CDR3 has 14 residues. V lost 3 bases and J 4 bases, leaving 9 bases between the germline ends. CDR1 LNHDA and CDR2 SQIVND come from the germline V gene (reference sequence). The CDR3 loop reads CASSIGPLNEKLFF. The CDR3 DNA reads TGTGCCAGTAGTATCGGGCCGCTTAATGAAAAACTGTTTTTT.

V is TRBV4-1 and J is TRBJ1-6; D not resolved. Germline CDR1 and CDR2: MGHRA and YSYEKL. There are 15 residues in the CDR3. Between the trimmed V and J ends, which lost 0 bases and 8 bases, there was a span of 11 bases. Here the CDR3 DNA reads TGCGCCAGCAGCCAAGACGAGAGCCGAGATTCACCCCTCCACTTT. This sequence encodes CASSQDESRDSPLHF.

The chain recombines TRBV12-3 or TRBV12-4 with TRBJ1-2, with TRBD1 as a possible D gene (6 bases). The CDR3 is 13 residues long. V lost 6 bases, J lost 6 bases, and 14 bases lay in between. CDR3 DNA sequence: TGTGCCAGCAGCTTCGGACAGATCGATGGCTACACCTTC. It codes for CASSFGQIDGYTF.

This chain connects TRBV15 to TRBJ2-2, with D unresolved. Germline lookup yields CDR1 LNHNV and CDR2 YYDKDF (reference sequence). The CDR3 extends over 14 amino acids. Trimming shortened V by 0 bases and J by 4 bases, and 6 bases separated the two germline ends. The CDR3, as DNA: TGTGCCACCAGCAGAGATCTTGTCACCGGGGAGCTGTTTTTT. Translation: CATSRDLVTGELFF. The full variable domain, rest sourced from reference TRBV15 and TRBJ2-2, is DAMVIQNPRYQVTQFGKPVTLSCSQTLNHNVMYWYQQKSSQAPKLLFHYYDKDFNNEADTPDNFQSRRPNTSFCFLDIRSPGLGDTAMYLCATSRDLVTGELFFGEGSRLTVL.

The rearrangement joins TRBV5-4 to TRBJ1-5, with D unresolved. V lost 1 base, J lost 8 bases, and 13 bases lay in between. Germline values: CDR1 SGHNT, CDR2 YYREEE (reference sequence). This CDR3 comprises 14 residues. As DNA, the CDR3 is TGTGCCAGCAGCTTGAAGGGAGTAAGGGAGCCCCAGCATTTT. This translates into CASSLKGVREPQHF.